This T cell receptor beta chain was obtained from a study of T cell responses to AZD1222 COVID-19 vaccine. Per germline, CDR1 LGHDT and CDR2 YNNKEL (reference sequence). Between the trimmed V and J ends, which lost 0 bases and 4 bases, there was a span of 13 bases. CDR3 size: 17 residues. About this clone: What it binds is not known.

Study-level points and caveats: All repertoire sampling was performed exclusively after the peak T cell response. Clonal diversity may have been underestimated, and the donors were mostly white British, with more females than males.

Assay: immunoSEQ multiplex PCR; the TCRdb copy retains only in-frame clones and omits some. The sample yields roughly 200,000 clones, 91% seen once. Whether given at about 4 or about 12 weeks, second doses were pooled. This sequence was found in an adult who received the AZD1222 COVID-19 vaccine. The J gene is TRBJ1-6, the V gene TRBV3-1 (or the pseudogene TRBV3-2); D is possibly TRBD1 (6 bases). Specimen: peripheral blood, collected 28 days after the second AZD1222 dose. CDR3 bases: TGTGCCAGCAGCCAAGATGGGGGCGCAGGGTATAATTCACCCCTCCACTTT. It translates to CASSQDGGAGYNSPLHF.